The present T cell receptor beta chain was sequenced within a study of shared clonotypes between healthy human individuals. Repertoires were generated with immunoSEQ multiplex PCR, while TCRdb's copy carries only in-frame clones and drops some. In the table there are roughly 1,500,000 clones, approximately 98.5% of which are singletons. All donors were healthy HIV-negative adults lacking recent acute infections or vaccinations. This CDR3 has 17 amino acids. The ends were cut back, 5 bases at V and 4 bases at J, with 21 bases in the middle. CDR1 and CDR2 (germline): LNHDA, SQIVND (reference sequence).

Sequencing input: naive CD4+ T cells sorted from blood. The subset here: CD45RA+ positively selected. J is TRBJ2-1 and V is TRBV19; D is ambiguous. The sequence derives from a young man in good health. CDR3 bases: TGTGCCAGTAGTTCTGGGCTGGGTAGGGCCTCGTACAATGAGCAGTTCTTC. It is translated as CASSSGLGRASYNEQFF.